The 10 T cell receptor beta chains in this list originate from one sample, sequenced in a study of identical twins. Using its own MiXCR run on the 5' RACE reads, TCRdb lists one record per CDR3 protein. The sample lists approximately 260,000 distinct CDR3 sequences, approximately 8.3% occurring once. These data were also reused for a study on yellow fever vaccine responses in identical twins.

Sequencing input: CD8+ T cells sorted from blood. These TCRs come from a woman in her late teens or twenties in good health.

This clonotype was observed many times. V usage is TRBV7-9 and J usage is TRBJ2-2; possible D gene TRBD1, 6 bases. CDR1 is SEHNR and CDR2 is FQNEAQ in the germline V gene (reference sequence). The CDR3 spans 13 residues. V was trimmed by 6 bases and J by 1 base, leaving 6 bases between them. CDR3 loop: CASRDRNTGELFF. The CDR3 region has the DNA TGTGCCAGCAGGGACAGGAACACCGGGGAGCTGTTTTTT.

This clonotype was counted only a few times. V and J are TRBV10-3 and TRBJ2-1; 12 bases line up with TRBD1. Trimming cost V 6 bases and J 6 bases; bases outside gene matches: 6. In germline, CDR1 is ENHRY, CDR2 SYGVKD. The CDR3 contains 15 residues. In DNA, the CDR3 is TGTGCCATCAGCGATCCGGGACAGGGGGCCAATGAGCAGTTCTTC. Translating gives CAISDPGQGANEQFF.

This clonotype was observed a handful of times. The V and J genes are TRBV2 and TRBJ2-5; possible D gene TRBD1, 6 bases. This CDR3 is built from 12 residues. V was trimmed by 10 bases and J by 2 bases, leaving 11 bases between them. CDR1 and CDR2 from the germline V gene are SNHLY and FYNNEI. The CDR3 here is CAIADRQETQYF. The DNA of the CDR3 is TGTGCCATCGCCGACAGGCAAGAGACCCAGTACTTC.

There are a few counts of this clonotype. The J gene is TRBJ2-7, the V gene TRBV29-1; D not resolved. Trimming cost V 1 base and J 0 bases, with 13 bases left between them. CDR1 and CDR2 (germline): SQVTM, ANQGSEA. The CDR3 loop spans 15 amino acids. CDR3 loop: CSVEGPGVSSYEQYF. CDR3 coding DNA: TGCAGCGTTGAAGGTCCCGGCGTTAGCTCCTACGAGCAGTACTTC.

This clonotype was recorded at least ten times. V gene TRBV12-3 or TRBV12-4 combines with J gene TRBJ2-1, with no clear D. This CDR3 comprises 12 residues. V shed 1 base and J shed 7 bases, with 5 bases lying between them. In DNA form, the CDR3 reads TGTGCCAGCAGTTTAGTGGTAAATGAGCAGTTCTTC. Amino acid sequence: CASSLVVNEQFF.

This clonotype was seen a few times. The CDR3 is CASGEADTQYF. In nucleotides, the CDR3 is TGTGCCAGCGGGGAGGCAGATACGCAGTATTTT. The V call is TRBV9, the J call TRBJ2-3, with a tentative D call TRBD2 (6 bases). CDR1 SGDLS and CDR2 YYNGEE come from the germline V gene. Trimming removed 7 bases from V and 4 bases from J, with 7 bases in between. The CDR3 runs 11 residues.

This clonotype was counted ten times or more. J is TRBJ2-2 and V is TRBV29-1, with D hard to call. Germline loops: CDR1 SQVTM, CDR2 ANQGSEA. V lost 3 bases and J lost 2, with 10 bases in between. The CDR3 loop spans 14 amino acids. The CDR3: CSVDESRNTGELFF. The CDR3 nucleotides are TGCAGCGTTGACGAGTCTCGAAACACCGGGGAGCTGTTTTTT.

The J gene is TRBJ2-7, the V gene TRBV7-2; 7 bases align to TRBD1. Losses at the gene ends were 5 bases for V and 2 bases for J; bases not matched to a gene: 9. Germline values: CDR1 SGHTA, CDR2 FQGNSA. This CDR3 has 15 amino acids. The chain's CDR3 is CASSEGPGQPYEQYF. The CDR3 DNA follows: TGTGCCAGCAGCGAGGGACCGGGACAGCCCTACGAGCAGTACTTC.

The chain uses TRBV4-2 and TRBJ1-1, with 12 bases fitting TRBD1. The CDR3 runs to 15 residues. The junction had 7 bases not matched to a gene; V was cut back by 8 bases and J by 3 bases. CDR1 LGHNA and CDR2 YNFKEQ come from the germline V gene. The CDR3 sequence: CASGDRGRLDTEAFF. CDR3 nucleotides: TGTGCCAGCGGGGACAGGGGGCGCTTGGACACTGAAGCTTTCTTT.

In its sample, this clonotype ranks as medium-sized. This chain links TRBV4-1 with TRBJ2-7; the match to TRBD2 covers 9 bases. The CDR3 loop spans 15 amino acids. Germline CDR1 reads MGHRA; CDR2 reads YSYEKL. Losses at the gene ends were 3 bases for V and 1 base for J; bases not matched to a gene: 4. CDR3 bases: TGCGCCAGCAGCCATGGGACTAGCATGTCCTACGAGCAGTACTTC. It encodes CASSHGTSMSYEQYF.